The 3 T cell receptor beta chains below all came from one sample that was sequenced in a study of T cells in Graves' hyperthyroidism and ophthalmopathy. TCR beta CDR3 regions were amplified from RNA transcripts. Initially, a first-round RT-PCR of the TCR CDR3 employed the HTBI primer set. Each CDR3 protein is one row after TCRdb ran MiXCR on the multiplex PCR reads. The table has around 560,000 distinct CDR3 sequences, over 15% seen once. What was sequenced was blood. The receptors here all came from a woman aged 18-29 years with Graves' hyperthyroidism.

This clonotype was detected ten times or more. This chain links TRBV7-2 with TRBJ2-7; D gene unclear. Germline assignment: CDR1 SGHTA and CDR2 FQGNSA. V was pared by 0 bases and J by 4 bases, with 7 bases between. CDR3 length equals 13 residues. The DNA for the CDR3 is TGTGCCAGCAGCTTAGCTCCATTTTACGAGCAGTACTTC. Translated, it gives CASSLAPFYEQYF.

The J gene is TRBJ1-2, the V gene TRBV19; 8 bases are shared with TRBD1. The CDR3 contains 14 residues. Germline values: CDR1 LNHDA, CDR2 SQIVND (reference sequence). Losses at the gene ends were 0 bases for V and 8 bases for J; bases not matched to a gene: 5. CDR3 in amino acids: CASSIEGTGAGYTF. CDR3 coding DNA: TGTGCCAGTAGTATAGAAGGGACAGGCGCGGGCTACACCTTC.

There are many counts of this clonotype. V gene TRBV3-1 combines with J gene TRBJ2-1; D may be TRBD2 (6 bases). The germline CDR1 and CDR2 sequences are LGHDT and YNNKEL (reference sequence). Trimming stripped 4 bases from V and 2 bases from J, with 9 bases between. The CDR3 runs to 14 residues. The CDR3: CASSPTSTYNEQFF. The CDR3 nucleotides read TGTGCCAGCAGCCCCACTAGCACCTACAATGAGCAGTTCTTC.